This T cell receptor (beta chain) derives from a study of blood T cells in healthy people across ages. Study-level points and caveats: Roughly linearly, TCR beta diversity per million T cells fell as age increased.

As to this clonotype: Antigen specificity is unknown. Possible read error: a much larger clone is one base away.

It was with a sample-barcoded 5' primer and a J-beta primer mix that a second PCR of roughly 7 to 11 cycles was run. TCRdb called the 5' RACE reads again in MiXCR, with one record for every CDR3 protein. The repertoire has hundreds of thousands of distinct CDR3 sequences, 29% of them found once; the top ten carry roughly a sixth. V gave up 5 bases and J gave up 6 bases, with 17 bases separating them. Germline V gene lookup returns CDR1 DFQATT and CDR2 SNEGSKA (reference sequence). The CDR3 covers 13 residues. The material sequenced was blood. The source is a woman of 80 years or more in good health. This sequence joins TRBV20-1 and TRBJ2-7, with D tentatively TRBD2 (5 bases). As DNA, the CDR3 is TGCAGTGCTCCCCTCGGGGAGAGGGCCGAGCAGTACTTC. This gives the protein CSAPLGERAEQYF.